These 26 T cell receptor beta chains share one sample of origin, sequenced in a study of OX40 agonist ivuxolimab in advanced cancers. Some clones are missing from TCRdb's copy, which holds only in-frame ones; the method was immunoSEQ multiplex PCR. The repertoire holds 130,000 or so clones, with 85% to 95% as singletons. The sequenced sample was CD4+ or CD8+ T cells sorted from blood, obtained in a trial of the OX40 agonist ivuxolimab. The receptors here all came from an adult with an advanced solid tumor such as melanoma, head and neck, liver or kidney cancer.

The V and J genes are TRBV19 and TRBJ2-3; D unclear. Germline loops: CDR1 LNHDA, CDR2 SQIVND (reference sequence). This CDR3 spans 15 amino acids. V lost 10 bases and J 3 bases, leaving 20 bases between the germline ends. The CDR3 nucleotides are TGTGCCACCAGGTACAAGGGTCAAAGGACAGATACGCAGTATTTT. Its translation: CATRYKGQRTDTQYF. The full variable domain, its missing parts supplied by reference TRBV19 and TRBJ2-3, is DGGITQSPKYLFRKEGQNVTLSCEQNLNHDAMYWYRQDPGQGLRLIYYSQIVNDFQKGDIAEGYSVSREKKESFPLTVTSAQKNPTAFYLCATRYKGQRTDTQYFGPGTRLTVL.

This chain uses TRBV5-1 with TRBJ1-1, with a possible D match to TRBD1 (5 bases). In germline, CDR1 is SGHRS, CDR2 YFSETQ. V was clipped by 5 bases and J by 0 bases, with 11 bases between them. The CDR3 is 14 amino acids. The CDR3 sequence: CASSGTEMNTEAFF. CDR3 in DNA: TGCGCCAGCAGTGGGACTGAGATGAACACTGAAGCTTTCTTT.

V and J are TRBV25-1 and TRBJ2-1; tentative D call: TRBD1 (5 bases). Per the germline V gene, CDR1 is MGHDK and CDR2 is SYGVNS. The CDR3 has 16 residues. V shed 0 bases and J shed 4 bases, with 13 bases lying between them. The CDR3 bases are TGTGCCAGCAGTGAATATAGGGGATTAGTATACAATGAGCAGTTCTTC. This encodes CASSEYRGLVYNEQFF.

This sequence joins TRBV4-1 and TRBJ1-1; perhaps TRBD1 as D (5 bases). V gave up 0 bases and J gave up 5 bases, with 13 bases separating them. The CDR3 length is 15 residues. CDR1 and CDR2 from the germline V gene are MGHRA and YSYEKL. In DNA form, the CDR3 reads TGCGCCAGCAGCCAAGATAGGGCAGGGAAAACTGAAGCTTTCTTT. It encodes CASSQDRAGKTEAFF.

V is TRBV9 and J is TRBJ2-7, with D uncertain. Germline CDR1 and CDR2: SGDLS and YYNGEE. This CDR3 is built from 15 residues. V lost 0 bases to trimming and J lost 3 bases, with 13 bases between them. CDR3 residues: CASSVAAVSHYEQYF. CDR3 coding DNA: TGTGCCAGCAGCGTAGCGGCAGTCTCCCACTACGAGCAGTACTTC.

The chain links TRBV2 to TRBJ1-2; D call uncertain. This CDR3 has 13 residues. Trimming pared 5 bases from V and 5 bases from J, leaving 12 bases between. Germline loops: CDR1 SNHLY, CDR2 FYNNEI. In DNA form, the CDR3 reads TGTGCCAGCAGTCGGCAGCTAAATTATGGCTACACCTTC. Translating gives CASSRQLNYGYTF.

This clone was seen once. CDR3 in DNA: TGTGCCAGCAGCTTATGGACAGGAGGGTCCTACGAGCAGTACTTC. Its protein product is CASSLWTGGSYEQYF. V usage is TRBV11-3 and J usage is TRBJ2-7, with D perhaps TRBD1 (7 bases). This CDR3 is built from 15 residues. Trimming stripped 2 bases from V and 1 base from J, with 12 bases between. CDR1 SGHNT and CDR2 YENEEA come from the germline V gene.

V and J are TRBV6-1 and TRBJ1-5; 8 nucleotides line up with TRBD1. J gave up 1 base and V 4 bases, and 9 bases lay outside the gene matches. Per the germline V gene, CDR1 is MNHNS and CDR2 is SASEGT. The CDR3 covers 17 residues. CDR3 nucleotides: TGTGCCAGCAGTGCGAGAACAGGGGGTAGAAGCAATCAGCCCCAGCATTTT. Translated: CASSARTGGRSNQPQHF.

This clone was seen just once. Germline is not matched at one junction end, which may reflect a read error. This chain uses TRBV7-2 with TRBJ2-7, with TRBD1 identical over 9 bases. The CDR3 extends over 14 amino acids. Germline lookup yields CDR1 SGHTA and CDR2 FQGNSA. The CDR3 DNA follows: TGCGCCAGCAGCCAAGGGACAGGGAGGTACGAGCAGTACTTC. Protein product: CASSQGTGRYEQYF.

The chain uses TRBV15 and TRBJ1-2, with 8 bases that match TRBD1. CDR1 LNHNV and CDR2 YYDKDF come from the germline V gene (reference sequence). With 3 bases clipped from V and 4 bases from J, the junction kept 1 base outside the gene matches. CDR3 size: 13 residues. This CDR3 is CATSRDRVYGYTF. DNA for the CDR3: TGTGCCACCAGCAGGGACAGGGTCTATGGCTACACCTTC.

The chain couples TRBV19 to TRBJ2-7; TRBD1 or TRBD2 may be the D gene (5 bases each). Trimming stripped 4 bases from V and 3 bases from J, with 16 bases between. This CDR3 comprises 15 residues. Germline CDR1 reads LNHDA; CDR2 reads SQIVND (reference sequence). CDR3 sequence (DNA): TGTGCCAGTAGTACCACCTCCGGGACCTTCTACGAGCAGTACTTC. Protein product: CASSTTSGTFYEQYF.

The gene calls are TRBV6-5 and TRBJ2-3; TRBD2 might be the D (6 bases). This CDR3 spans 13 amino acids. Trimming stripped 2 bases from V and 11 bases from J, with 14 bases between. From germline, CDR1 is MNHEY and CDR2 SVGAGI. CDR3: CASSYRLEGGQYF. CDR3 sequence (DNA): TGTGCCAGCAGTTACCGACTGGAGGGAGGGCAGTATTTT.

V gene TRBV30 combines with J gene TRBJ2-2; tentatively, D is TRBD1 (5 bases). Germline V gene data show CDR1 as GTSNPN and CDR2 as SVGIG (reference sequence). Trimming pared 7 bases from V and 4 bases from J, leaving 13 bases between. The CDR3 covers 13 residues. DNA of the CDR3: TGTGCCTTTGACAGAGGCGGCACCGGGGAGCTGTTTTTT. Amino acids: CAFDRGGTGELFF. The full variable domain, in which reference TRBV30 and TRBJ2-2 provide the parts outside the CDR3, is SQTIHQWPATLVQPVGSPLSLECTVEGTSNPNLYWYRQAAGRGLQLLFYSVGIGQISSEVPQNLSASRPQDRQFILSSKKLLLSDSGFYLCAFDRGGTGELFFGEGSRLTVL.

The gene calls are TRBV19 and TRBJ2-5; TRBD1 aligns across 7 bases. Germline loops: CDR1 LNHDA, CDR2 SQIVND (reference sequence). The CDR3 spans 15 residues. Trimming cost V 3 bases and J 2 bases; bases outside gene matches: 6. CDR3 region: CASSITGTAQETQYF. The DNA for the CDR3 is TGTGCCAGTAGTATTACGGGGACAGCACAAGAGACCCAGTACTTC.

This sequence joins TRBV15 and TRBJ1-1; D perhaps matches TRBD1 (5 bases). The V end was cut by 1 base, the J end by 0 bases, with 9 bases between. Germline V lookup: CDR1 LNHNV, CDR2 YYDKDF (reference sequence). The CDR3 is 15 residues long. CDR3 in amino acids: CATSRVAGMNTEAFF. The CDR3 bases are TGTGCCACCAGCAGAGTGGCAGGGATGAACACTGAAGCTTTCTTT.

V is TRBV7-6 and J is TRBJ2-1, with 11 bases lining up with TRBD2. This CDR3 comprises 17 residues. With 5 bases clipped from V and 4 bases from J, the junction kept 10 bases outside the gene matches. In germline, CDR1 is SGHVS, CDR2 FNYEAQ. The CDR3 DNA follows: TGTGCCAGCAGCCCAACATTCGGGACTAGCGGTTACAATGAGCAGTTCTTC. It specifies CASSPTFGTSGYNEQFF.

This sequence joins TRBV27 and TRBJ2-3; D perhaps matches TRBD1 (5 bases). Trimming cost V 4 bases and J 3 bases, with 17 bases left between them. From germline, CDR1 is MNHEY and CDR2 SMNVEV (reference sequence). The CDR3 is 16 residues long. CDR3 residues: CASSSVYAGRTDTQYF. The CDR3 DNA sequence: TGTGCCAGCAGTTCAGTCTACGCAGGGCGGACAGATACGCAGTATTTT.

The chain combines TRBV19 with TRBJ2-3; maybe TRBD1 (7 bases). V was shortened by 11 bases and J by 0 bases, with 9 bases between the two germline ends. Germline CDR1 is LNHDA and CDR2 is SQIVND (reference sequence). The CDR3 runs to 12 residues. This chain's CDR3 is CAAGQSTDTQYF. CDR3 sequence (DNA): TGTGCCGCGGGACAGAGCACAGATACGCAGTATTTT.

V and J are TRBV4-3 and TRBJ1-3; TRBD1 aligns across 12 bases. The CDR3 extends over 18 amino acids. Trimming took 0 bases from V and 7 from J; bases not matched to a gene: 10. CDR1 is LGHNA, CDR2 YSLEER, per germline. The CDR3 bases are TGCGCCAGCAGCCAAGATCCCCCAGGGACAGGGGGCGGGAACACCATATATTTT. Amino acids: CASSQDPPGTGGGNTIYF.

The J gene is TRBJ2-1, the V gene TRBV29-1, with 8 positions matching TRBD1. This CDR3 spans 12 amino acids. J gave up 9 bases and V 5 bases, and 6 bases lay outside the gene matches. CDR1 and CDR2 from the germline V gene are SQVTM and ANQGSEA. CDR3 residues: CSVSQGAGEQFF. CDR3 nucleotides: TGCAGCGTTTCCCAGGGGGCGGGTGAGCAGTTCTTC.

This chain connects TRBV27 to TRBJ2-1, with a weak D call TRBD1 (5 bases). V lost 3 bases and J lost 0, with 6 bases in between. The length of the CDR3 is 14 residues. In germline, CDR1 is MNHEY, CDR2 SMNVEV (reference sequence). DNA of the CDR3: TGTGCCAGCAGTTTGGACAACTCCTACAATGAGCAGTTCTTC. This codes for CASSLDNSYNEQFF.

The rearrangement joins TRBV6-5 to TRBJ1-5; D might be TRBD1 (5 bases). This CDR3 region has 15 residues. Germline V gene lookup returns CDR1 MNHEY and CDR2 SVGAGI. V shed 5 bases and J shed 1 base, with 12 bases lying between them. The DNA for the CDR3 is TGTGCCAGCAGTCTCCTCGGGACGAGCAATCAGCCCCAGCATTTT. Amino acids: CASSLLGTSNQPQHF.

V gene TRBV28 combines with J gene TRBJ1-5; D is uncertain. This CDR3 has 14 residues. Germline CDR1 is MDHEN and CDR2 is SYDVKM. The V end lost 2 bases, the J end lost 6 bases, and 11 bases lay between the germline ends. The chain's CDR3 is CASSLPPRGQPQHF. For the CDR3, the DNA is TGTGCCAGCAGTTTACCCCCCCGGGGTCAGCCCCAGCATTTT.

This clone was recorded once. The rearrangement links TRBV5-1 to TRBJ2-7; a weak D match, TRBD1 (5 bases). Trimming removed 9 bases at V and 6 bases at J, with 19 bases between. The CDR3 sequence is 13 residues long. Germline V lookup: CDR1 SGHRS, CDR2 YFSETQ. The CDR3 reads CATTDSPSTEQYF. CDR3 bases: TGCGCCACCACAGACAGCCCCTCTACCGAGCAGTACTTC.

Here the CDR3 reads CASKTSGADTQYF. In nucleotides, the CDR3 is TGTGCCAGTAAGACTAGCGGGGCAGATACGCAGTATTTT. The chain employs TRBV19 and TRBJ2-3, with 11 positions matching TRBD2. The V segment lost 7 bases and the J segment 4 bases; nucleotides outside the gene matches: 1. Germline assignment: CDR1 LNHDA and CDR2 SQIVND (reference sequence). CDR3 length: 13 amino acids.

The chain couples TRBV18 to TRBJ2-4; the D gene is possibly TRBD1 (6 bases). Germline V gene lookup returns CDR1 KGHSH and CDR2 LQKENI. V was pared by 6 bases and J by 0 bases, with 9 bases between. The CDR3 totals 14 residues. The CDR3 nucleotides read TGTGCCAGCTCCCCAGGGGTAGCCAAAAACATTCAGTACTTC. Translated: CASSPGVAKNIQYF.